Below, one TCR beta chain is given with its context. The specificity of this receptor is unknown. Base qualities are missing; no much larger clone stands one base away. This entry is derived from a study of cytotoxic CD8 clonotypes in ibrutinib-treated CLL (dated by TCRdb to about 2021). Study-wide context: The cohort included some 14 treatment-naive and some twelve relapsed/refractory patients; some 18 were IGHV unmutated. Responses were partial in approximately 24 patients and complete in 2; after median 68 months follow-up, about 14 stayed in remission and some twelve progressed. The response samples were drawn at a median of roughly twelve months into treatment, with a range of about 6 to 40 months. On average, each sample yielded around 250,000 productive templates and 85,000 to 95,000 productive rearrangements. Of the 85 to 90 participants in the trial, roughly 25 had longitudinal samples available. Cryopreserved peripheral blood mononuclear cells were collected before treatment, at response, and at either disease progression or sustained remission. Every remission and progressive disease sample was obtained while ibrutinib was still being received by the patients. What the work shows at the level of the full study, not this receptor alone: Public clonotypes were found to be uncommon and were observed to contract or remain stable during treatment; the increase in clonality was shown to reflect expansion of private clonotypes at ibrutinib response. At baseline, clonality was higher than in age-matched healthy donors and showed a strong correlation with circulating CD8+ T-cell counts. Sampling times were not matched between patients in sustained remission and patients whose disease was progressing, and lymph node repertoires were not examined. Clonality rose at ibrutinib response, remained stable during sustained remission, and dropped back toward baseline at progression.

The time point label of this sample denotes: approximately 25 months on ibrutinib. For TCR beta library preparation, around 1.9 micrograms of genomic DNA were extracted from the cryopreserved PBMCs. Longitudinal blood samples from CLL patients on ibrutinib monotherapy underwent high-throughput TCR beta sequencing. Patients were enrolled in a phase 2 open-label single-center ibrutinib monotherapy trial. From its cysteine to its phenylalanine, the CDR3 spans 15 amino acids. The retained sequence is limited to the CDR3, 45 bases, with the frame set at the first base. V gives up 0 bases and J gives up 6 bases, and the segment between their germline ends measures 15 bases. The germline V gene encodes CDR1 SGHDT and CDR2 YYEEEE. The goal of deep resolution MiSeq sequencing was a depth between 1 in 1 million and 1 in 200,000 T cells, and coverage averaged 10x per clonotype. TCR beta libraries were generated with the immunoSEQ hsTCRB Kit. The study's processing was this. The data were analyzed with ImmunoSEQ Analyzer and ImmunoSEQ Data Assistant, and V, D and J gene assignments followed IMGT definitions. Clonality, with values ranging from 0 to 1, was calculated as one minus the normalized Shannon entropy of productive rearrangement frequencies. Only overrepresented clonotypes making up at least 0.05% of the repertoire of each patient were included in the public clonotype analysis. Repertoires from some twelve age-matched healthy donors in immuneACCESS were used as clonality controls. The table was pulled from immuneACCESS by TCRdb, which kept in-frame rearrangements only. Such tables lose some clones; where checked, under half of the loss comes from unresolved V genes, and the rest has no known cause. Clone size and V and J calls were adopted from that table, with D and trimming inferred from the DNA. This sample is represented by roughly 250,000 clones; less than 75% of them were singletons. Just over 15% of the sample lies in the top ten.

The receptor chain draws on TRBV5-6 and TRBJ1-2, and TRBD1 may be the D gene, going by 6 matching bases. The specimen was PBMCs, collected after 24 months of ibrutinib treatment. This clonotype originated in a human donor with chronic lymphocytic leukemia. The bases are TGTGCCAGCAGCTTGGTTGGAGGGGGGCCCCATGGCTACACCTTC. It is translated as CASSLVGGGPHGYTF.